This T cell receptor beta chain was observed in a study of OX40 agonist ivuxolimab in advanced cancers. As for the study in general: As their treatment, patients were administered ivuxolimab, an agonistic anti-OX40 (CD134) antibody. Across the patients, intravenous ivuxolimab was delivered every 2 weeks at 0.01 to 10 mg/kg.

This clone has more than one count but fewer than ten. Looked up from germline, CDR1 is SGHNT and CDR2 is YYREEE (reference sequence). The CDR3 runs 13 residues. With 0 bases clipped from V and 4 bases from J, the junction kept 0 bases outside the gene matches. Assay used: immunoSEQ multiplex PCR; TCRdb lists only in-frame clones, some missing. This table holds around 93,000 clones, approximately 90% found once. Cycle 7 day 1, cycle 4 day 1, and baseline were the timepoints at which blood was sampled. The sequences come from CD4+ or CD8+ T cells sorted from blood, collected in a trial of the OX40 agonist ivuxolimab. This clonotype was obtained from an adult with an advanced solid tumor such as melanoma, head and neck, liver or kidney cancer. The chain combines TRBV5-4 with TRBJ1-2; 7 nucleotides align to TRBD1. The CDR3: CASSLGTGYGYTF. CDR3 bases: TGTGCCAGCAGCTTGGGGACAGGCTATGGCTACACCTTC.